Given below is one TCR beta chain in context. Its antigen is currently unknown. This sample stems from a study of cytomegalovirus exposure and HLA in healthy donors. Study findings and constraints: DRB1 showed the most TCR associations and HLA-C the fewest in a later analysis, as rates varied by HLA locus. Accurate prediction of HLA-A and HLA-B alleles (for most subjects) was reportedly achieved from TCR beta sequences.

Likely unrecorded immune exposures existed in these nominally healthy donors. The CDR3 length is 15 residues. The ends were cut back, 4 bases at V and 0 bases at J, with 7 bases in the middle. Germline values: CDR1 MNHEY, CDR2 SMNVEV (reference sequence). Primers included in the PCR were 60 Vbeta and 13 Jbeta primers. Generated by immunoSEQ multiplex PCR, the TCRdb table keeps only in-frame clones and is missing some. Among approximately 130,000 clones, 70% to 80% were seen once, and the ten largest hold around 1.2%. Sequencing used PBMCs. The TCR comes from a middle-aged man in good health and CMV-seronegative. V is TRBV27 and J is TRBJ2-6, with no clear D. The DNA for the CDR3 is TGTGCCAGCAGTTCCCCCTTCTCTGGGGCCAACGTCCTGACTTTC. Translating gives CASSSPFSGANVLTF.